A single T cell receptor beta chain is shown here with its context. From its re-call of the 5' RACE reads, TCRdb lists each CDR3 protein once, without DNA. The sample includes fewer than 400,000 distinct CDR3 sequences. This entry belongs to a study of monozygotic twins with inflammatory bowel disease. The receptor was isolated from a human donor with ulcerative colitis or Crohn's disease, or a healthy co-twin of an affected twin (not recorded which). Sequencing was carried out using blood.

The chain's CDR3 is CSVGATSNTGELFF. The chain uses TRBV29-1 and TRBJ2-2. Germline lookup yields CDR1 SQVTM and CDR2 ANQGSEA. The CDR3 contains 14 residues.